This T cell receptor beta chain derives from a study of T cell repertoires in cytomegalovirus infection. Overall study context: Recently identified HLA-C-restricted CMV epitopes were used, and well-studied HLA-B-restricted CMV epitopes were used as well. An indication of both CMV infection and matching HLA type came from public TCR beta signatures. Broader study findings: CMV carriers with the relevant HLA were identified by cumulative public TCR beta family frequency. CMV-specific TCR beta clonotypes restricted by HLA-C were the ones dominating the ex vivo response.

This CDR3 spans 13 amino acids. CDR1 MNHNS and CDR2 SASEGT come from the germline V gene. TCRdb reanalysed the reads using MiXCR and keeps one entry per CDR3 protein. The sample records 200,000 or so distinct CDR3 sequences, 30% to 45% being singletons. For this clonotype: As yet, its antigen is unknown. At one end the junction does not follow the germline gene, possibly because of a read error.

Source: CD8+ T cells from cultured PBMCs, taken from culture after CMV antigen stimulation. The chain links TRBV6-1 to TRBJ2-1; tentatively, D is TRBD1 (6 bases). The TCR originated in a human donor in good health (CMV status not recorded). Some clones in this sample may be carry-over from other donors' samples. DNA of the CDR3: TGTGCCAGCAGTGAAGCCCAGGGGAATGAGAAGTTCTTC. It yields the protein CASSEAQGNEKFF.